The 32 T cell receptor beta chains reported below all come from one sample, sequenced in a study of metastatic and nonmetastatic thyroid tumors. MiXCR re-clonotyped the PCR reads for TCRdb. The sample has 50,000 to 70,000 clones, about 3.8% seen once. Every patient was untreated before thyroid surgery. The specimen was blood. The receptors shown here come from a female donor with papillary thyroid cancer or a benign thyroid nodule (not recorded which). Some clones in this sample may be carry-over from other donors' samples.

This clone has a handful of counts. The gene calls are TRBV7-6 and TRBJ2-2; D uncertain. Germline lookup yields CDR1 SGHVS and CDR2 FNYEAQ. Trimming shortened V by 2 bases and J by 4 bases, and 8 bases separated the two germline ends. The CDR3 has 14 residues. For the CDR3, the DNA is TGTGCCAGCAGCTTAATGGTTGGCACCGGGGAGCTGTTTTTT. Its protein product is CASSLMVGTGELFF. Variable domain in full (rest from reference TRBV7-6 and TRBJ2-2): GAGVSQSPRYKVTKRGQDVALRCDPISGHVSLYWYRQALGQGPEFLTYFNYEAQQDKSGLPNDRFSAERPEGSISTLTIQRTEQRDSAMYRCASSLMVGTGELFFGEGSRLTVL.

This clone came up many times. The V gene is TRBV10-3, the J gene TRBJ2-2, with 11 bases that match TRBD2. The CDR3 length is 16 residues. V trimming: 2 bases; J trimming: 3 bases; junction bases outside the gene matches: 2. The germline V gene has CDR1 ENHRY and CDR2 SYGVKD. The CDR3: CAISEGLAGHTGELFF. CDR3 coding DNA: TGTGCCATCAGTGAGGGACTAGCGGGCCACACCGGGGAGCTGTTTTTT.

This clone was detected many times. The chain uses TRBV25-1 and TRBJ2-3, with a possible D match to TRBD2 (6 bases). V lost 10 bases to trimming and J lost 3 bases, with 17 bases between them. Germline loops: CDR1 MGHDK, CDR2 SYGVNS. The CDR3 has 14 residues. The CDR3 loop reads CAMGGPLSTDTQYF. DNA of the CDR3: TGTGCCATGGGGGGACCCCTCTCGACAGATACGCAGTATTTT.

This clone has ten or more counts. The chain recombines TRBV7-2 with TRBJ1-3, with D unclear. Trimming stripped 6 bases from V and 8 bases from J, with 20 bases between. Germline assignment: CDR1 SGHTA and CDR2 FQGNSA. The length of the CDR3 is 15 residues. CDR3 DNA: TGTGCCAGCAGACCGGCCGTTACCTCTCTAGACACCATATATTTT. Translated, it gives CASRPAVTSLDTIYF.

V usage is TRBV6-5 and J usage is TRBJ2-1; TRBD2 matches at 11 bases. The germline V gene has CDR1 MNHEY and CDR2 SVGAGI. The CDR3 extends over 15 amino acids. Trimming took 2 bases from V and 10 from J; bases not matched to a gene: 7. CDR3 bases: TGTGCCAGCAGTTACCGTCTAGCGGGAGGACGCGAGCAGTTCTTC. Its translation is CASSYRLAGGREQFF.

A few counts support this clone. This may be a read error, as it is one base from a much larger clone. The V call is TRBV4-1, the J call TRBJ2-7, with D perhaps TRBD2 (5 bases). CDR1 is MGHRA, CDR2 YSYEKL, per germline. The CDR3 runs 18 residues. The CDR3 bases are TGCGCCAGCAGACAAGAAGGGCTAGCCATGGAGAGCTCCTACGAGCAGTACTTC. This sequence encodes CASRQEGLAMESSYEQYF.

With regard to this clone: Its ends do not fully match the called genes, so a read error is possible. CDR3 sequence reads: CASSTWTVSLGYTF. In DNA, the CDR3 is TGCGCCAGCAGCACCTGGACAGTCTCGCTCGGCTACACCTTT. V is TRBV5-1 and J is TRBJ1-2, with D tentatively TRBD1 (6 bases). This CDR3 is 14 amino acids long. The germline gives CDR1 SGHRS, CDR2 YFSETQ.

This clone appeared many times. The junction does not match germline at one end; this may be a read error. The same CDR3 arises from other DNA sequences in this sample as well. The J gene is TRBJ2-3, the V gene TRBV7-2; D is perhaps TRBD2 (6 bases). Germline V gene data show CDR1 as SGHTA and CDR2 as FQGNSA. The CDR3 runs to 15 residues. This CDR3 reads CASSLASGLTDTQYF. The CDR3 nucleotides read TGCGCCAGCAGCTTAGCGAGCGGGCTCACAGATACGCAGTATTTT. The full variable domain, with the rest looked up from reference TRBV7-2 and TRBJ2-3, is GAGVSQSPSNKVTEKGKDVELRCDPISGHTALYWYRQSLGQGLEFLIYFQGNSAPDKSGLPSDRFSAERTGGSVSTLTIQRTQQEDSAVYLCASSLASGLTDTQYFGPGTRLTVL.

This clone was found many times. CDR3 residues: CASATQGYTEAFF. In DNA, the CDR3 is TGTGCCAGTGCAACTCAGGGGTACACTGAAGCTTTCTTT. V gene TRBV19 combines with J gene TRBJ1-1, with a weak D call TRBD1 (6 bases). Germline loops: CDR1 LNHDA, CDR2 SQIVND (reference sequence). Trimming left V 8 bases short and J 3 bases short, with 13 bases between. The CDR3 is 13 residues long.

Turning to this clone: Other DNA sequences in the sample encode the same CDR3. The chain combines TRBV6-5 with TRBJ1-4; the D gene is possibly TRBD1 (6 bases). V dropped 0 bases and J dropped 5 bases, with 13 bases sitting between them. CDR1 and CDR2 (germline): MNHEY, SVGAGI. The CDR3 length is 16 residues. The CDR3 DNA reads as TGTGCCAGCAGTTACTCTCCAGGGAGGGGGAATGAAAAACTGTTTTTT. Translated, it gives CASSYSPGRGNEKLFF.

In its sample, this clone was seen many times. This chain connects TRBV12-3 or TRBV12-4 to TRBJ2-2, with D perhaps TRBD2 (5 bases). The CDR3 is 16 residues long. V lost 0 bases and J lost 2, with 10 bases in between. In nucleotides, the CDR3 is TGTGCCAGCAGTTTAGCGCGGACTTCAAACACCGGGGAGCTGTTTTTT. It codes for CASSLARTSNTGELFF.

This clone was counted at least ten times. V and J are TRBV11-3 and TRBJ1-4, with 7 bases that match TRBD1. The junction had 10 bases not matched to a gene; V was cut back by 5 bases and J by 7 bases. Germline V gene data show CDR1 as SGHNT and CDR2 as YENEEA. This CDR3 is built from 15 residues. CDR3 nucleotides: TGTGCCAGCAGCCAGCGGGGGGGGACAGTTGAAAAACTGTTTTTT. This gives the protein CASSQRGGTVEKLFF.

In its sample, this clone was seen many times. The chain has TRBV5-4 and TRBJ2-7, with 7 bases identical to TRBD2. CDR1 and CDR2 (germline): SGHNT, YYREEE (reference sequence). V was clipped by 4 bases and J by 4 bases; unmatched bases: 11. The CDR3 runs 15 residues. The CDR3, as DNA: TGTGCCAGCAGCCCTGTGGGCGGGAGACAGTACGAGCAGTACTTC. This codes for CASSPVGGRQYEQYF.

This clone showed up just a few times. The CDR3 does not close with the conserved phenylalanine or tryptophan, likely indicating a read error. J is TRBJ1-2 and V is TRBV19; D gene uncertain. The germline V and J ends were trimmed by 4 bases and 9 bases, with 18 bases remaining between them. Per germline, CDR1 LNHDA and CDR2 SQIVND (reference sequence). The CDR3 is 14 residues long. CDR3 sequence reads: CASSTPGYRACYTL. CDR3 DNA sequence: TGTGCCAGTAGTACTCCGGGATACCGGGCGTGCTACACCCTC.

This clone came up many times. The J gene is TRBJ2-2, the V gene TRBV19; D call uncertain. CDR3 length: 14 amino acids. The V and J ends lost 4 bases and 1 base respectively, with 7 bases between them. Germline V gene data show CDR1 as LNHDA and CDR2 as SQIVND (reference sequence). The CDR3 loop is CASSTRRNTGELFF. CDR3 nucleotide sequence: TGTGCCAGTAGTACCCGACGGAACACCGGGGAGCTGTTTTTT.

This clone was detected many times. The V and J genes are TRBV6-7 and TRBJ1-4, with D perhaps TRBD1 (5 bases). TRBV6-7 is recorded as an ORF, its role being uncertain. CDR3 size: 16 residues. Trimming took off 5 bases at V and 4 bases at J, with 17 bases between the two ends. CDR3 protein: CASSNAVGAFNEKLFF. In nucleotides, the CDR3 is TGTGCCAGCAGTAATGCGGTCGGGGCCTTTAATGAAAAACTGTTTTTT.

This clone occurred many times. The chain uses TRBV12-3 or TRBV12-4 and TRBJ1-5; the D is unclear. There are 15 residues in the CDR3. Trimming left V 4 bases short and J 0 bases short, with 10 bases between. The CDR3: CASSSFADSNQPQHF. The CDR3 region has the DNA TGTGCCAGCAGTTCTTTCGCCGATAGCAATCAGCCCCAGCATTTT.

This clone was found many times. This chain uses TRBV6-1 with TRBJ2-5; tentatively, D is TRBD1 or TRBD2 (5 bases each). This CDR3 has 15 residues. Germline values: CDR1 MNHNS, CDR2 SASEGT. Deletions cut 6 bases from V and 4 bases from J, with 18 bases between. The CDR3 is CASSPRGDHPETQYF. The CDR3 nucleotides are TGTGCCAGCAGCCCCAGAGGGGACCACCCAGAGACCCAGTACTTC.

Relative to its sample, this clone is medium-sized. The chain employs TRBV7-9 and TRBJ2-2; D unclear. There are 13 residues in the CDR3. Germline assignment: CDR1 SEHNR and CDR2 FQNEAQ (reference sequence). The V gene lost 5 bases and the J gene lost 1 base, with 5 bases spanning the gap. The CDR3 DNA follows: TGTGCCAGCAGCCCCTTGAACACCGGGGAGCTGTTTTTT. It encodes CASSPLNTGELFF. The full variable domain, rest sourced from reference TRBV7-9 and TRBJ2-2, is DTGVSQNPRHKITKRGQNVTFRCDPISEHNRLYWYRQTLGQGPEFLTYFQNEAQLEKSRLLSDRFSAERPKGSFSTLEIQRTEQGDSAMYLCASSPLNTGELFFGEGSRLTVL.

Many counts were recorded for this clone. V gene TRBV6-5 combines with J gene TRBJ2-5, with D possibly TRBD1 on 5 matching bases. CDR1 MNHEY and CDR2 SVGAGI come from the germline V gene. The CDR3 is made up of 17 amino acids. The ends were cut back, 0 bases at V and 7 bases at J, with 21 bases in the middle. CDR3 DNA: TGTGCCAGCAGTTACTCGGGGCCGCTTTCAGCCGGCGGGACCCAGTACTTC. Its translation: CASSYSGPLSAGGTQYF.

This clone was found many times. This same CDR3 is encoded by further DNA sequences in the sample. DNA of the CDR3: TGTGCCAGTAGTATAATAGCGGGGCAGGGGACAGAGACCCAGTACTTC. Its protein product is CASSIIAGQGTETQYF. V is TRBV19 and J is TRBJ2-5; TRBD2 agrees at 8 bases. Losses at the gene ends were 2 bases for V and 4 bases for J; bases not matched to a gene: 9. CDR1 and CDR2 (germline): LNHDA, SQIVND (reference sequence). The CDR3 consists of 16 residues.

The V call is TRBV6-1, the J call TRBJ2-7, with TRBD1 matching 8 bases. The CDR3 loop spans 14 amino acids. V shed 5 bases, J shed 3 bases, and the junction held 6 bases outside the gene matches. Per the germline V gene, CDR1 is MNHNS and CDR2 is SASEGT. The CDR3 DNA reads as TGTGCCAGCAGTTTAACAGGGGGGCACTACGAGCAGTACTTC. Translation: CASSLTGGHYEQYF.

This clone has at least ten counts. V gene TRBV5-5 combines with J gene TRBJ2-1, with 14 bases that match TRBD2. This CDR3 has 20 residues. Trimming removed 5 bases from V and 0 bases from J; junction bases left unmatched: 13. Germline assignment: CDR1 SGHKS and CDR2 YYEKEE (reference sequence). Here the CDR3 DNA reads TGTGCCAGCAGAAGGGGGACTAGCGGGAGTCACTCTTACTCCTACAATGAGCAGTTCTTC. Translating gives CASRRGTSGSHSYSYNEQFF.

This clone was found many times. The chain joins TRBV6-1 to TRBJ2-7, with TRBD1 as a possible D gene (5 bases). Germline-derived CDR1 and CDR2 are MNHNS and SASEGT. This CDR3 comprises 15 residues. Trimming left V 5 bases short and J 0 bases short, with 14 bases between. DNA of the CDR3: TGTGCCAGCAGTAACCACGAACAGGTCTCCTACGAGCAGTACTTC. This translates into CASSNHEQVSYEQYF.

Ten or more counts support this clone. This rearrangement joins TRBV5-1 to TRBJ1-1, with no clear D. Trimming took off 0 bases at V and 2 bases at J, with 8 bases between the two ends. Germline values: CDR1 SGHRS, CDR2 YFSETQ. The CDR3 sequence is 14 residues long. The CDR3: CASSLGWGNTEAFF. CDR3 DNA sequence: TGCGCCAGCAGCTTGGGGTGGGGTAACACTGAAGCTTTCTTT.

This clone was seen only a few times. A read error may be the cause here, since a much bigger clone is one base away. Other DNA sequences of this sample code for an identical CDR3. The chain is built from TRBV9 and TRBJ2-5; 8 bases are a match to TRBD2. Germline V gives CDR1 SGDLS, CDR2 YYNGEE. V was pared by 4 bases and J by 5 bases, with 13 bases of the junction left unmatched. The CDR3 loop spans 16 amino acids. The CDR3 region is CASSSGLAGGLETQYF. In DNA form, the CDR3 reads TGTGCCAGCAGCTCAGGACTAGCTGGAGGGCTGGAGACCCAGTACTTC.

Ten or more counts support this clone. Mismatch with germline at one junction end may stem from a read error. This chain connects TRBV19 to TRBJ1-4; TRBD1 matches at 7 bases. The CDR3 covers 16 residues. The germline V gene encodes CDR1 LNHDA and CDR2 SQIVND (reference sequence). The CDR3 region has the DNA TGTGCCAGTAGACTTAACCCGGGACAGCGGAATGAAAAACTGGTTTTT. Amino acid sequence: CASRLNPGQRNEKLVF.

This clone showed up many times. This rearrangement joins TRBV10-1 to TRBJ2-5; 7 nucleotides agree with TRBD2. CDR1 WNHNN and CDR2 SYGVQD come from the germline V gene (reference sequence). Trimming cost V 0 bases and J 4 bases; bases outside gene matches: 5. The CDR3 has 15 residues. The chain's CDR3 is CASSESRGGRETQYF. CDR3 nucleotides: TGCGCCAGCAGTGAGTCTCGGGGAGGGCGAGAGACCCAGTACTTC.

This clone was seen repeatedly, ten times or more. The sample contains more than one DNA sequence encoding this CDR3. The chain couples TRBV5-1 to TRBJ2-7, with no clear D. The CDR3 spans 13 residues. Trimming took off 0 bases at V and 5 bases at J, with 9 bases between the two ends. CDR1 is SGHRS, CDR2 YFSETQ, per germline. The CDR3 region has the DNA TGCGCCAGCAGCTTGGGGACGTCGAACGAGCAGTACTTC. This codes for CASSLGTSNEQYF.

In its sample, this clone was seen many times. V gene TRBV19 combines with J gene TRBJ1-2; 9 nucleotides match TRBD1. This CDR3 comprises 18 residues. CDR1 and CDR2 (germline): LNHDA, SQIVND (reference sequence). V shed 2 bases and J 4 bases; nucleotides not matched to a gene: 14. The CDR3 is CASSIKGTGNSTLYGYTF. The DNA of the CDR3 is TGTGCCAGTAGTATAAAAGGGACAGGGAACTCTACCCTCTATGGCTACACCTTC.

The sample holds many counts of this clone. The chain links TRBV6-1 to TRBJ1-6; 8 bases line up with TRBD1. The CDR3 loop spans 16 amino acids. The germline CDR1 and CDR2 sequences are MNHNS and SASEGT. The ends lost 6 bases at V and 7 bases at J; junction bases unmatched: 11. As DNA, the CDR3 is TGTGCCAGCAGCCATGACGGACAGGGCGGAAATTCACCCCTCCACTTT. Its protein product is CASSHDGQGGNSPLHF.

Worth noting for this clone: This clone may be a read error of a much larger clone one base away. The sample carries other DNA sequences with the same CDR3. This chain uses TRBV14 with TRBJ2-5, with unresolved D. Germline V CDR1 and CDR2: SGHDN, FVKESK. The CDR3 has 14 amino acids. CDR3 sequence reads: CASSRASYQETQYF. The CDR3 DNA follows: TGTGCCAGCAGCCGCGCCTCGTACCAAGAGACCCAGTACTTT.